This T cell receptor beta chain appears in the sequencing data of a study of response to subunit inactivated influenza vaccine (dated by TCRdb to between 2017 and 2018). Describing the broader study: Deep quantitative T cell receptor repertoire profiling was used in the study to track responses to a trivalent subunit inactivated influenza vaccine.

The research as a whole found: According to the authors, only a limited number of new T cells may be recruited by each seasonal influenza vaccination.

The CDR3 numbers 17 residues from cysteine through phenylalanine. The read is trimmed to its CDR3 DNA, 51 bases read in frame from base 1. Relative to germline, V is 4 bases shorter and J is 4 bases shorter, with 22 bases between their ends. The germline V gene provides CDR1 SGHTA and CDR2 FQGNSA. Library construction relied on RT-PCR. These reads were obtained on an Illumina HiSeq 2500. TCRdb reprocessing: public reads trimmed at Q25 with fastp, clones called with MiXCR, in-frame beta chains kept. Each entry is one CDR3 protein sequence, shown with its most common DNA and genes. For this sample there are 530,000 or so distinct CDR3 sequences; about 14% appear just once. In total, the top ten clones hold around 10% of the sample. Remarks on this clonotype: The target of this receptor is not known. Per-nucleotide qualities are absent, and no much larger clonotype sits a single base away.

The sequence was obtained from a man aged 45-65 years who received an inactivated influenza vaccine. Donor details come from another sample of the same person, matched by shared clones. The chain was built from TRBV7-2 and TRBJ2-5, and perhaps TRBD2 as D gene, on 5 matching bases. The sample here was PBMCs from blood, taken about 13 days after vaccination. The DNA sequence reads TGTGCCAGCAGCTGGACTCCGGGCTCAGGCGGCCCAGAGACCCAGTACTTC. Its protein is CASSWTPGSGGPETQYF.